This T cell receptor beta chain was sequenced for a study of cytomegalovirus exposure and HLA in healthy donors (dated by TCRdb to 2015 to 2018). For context, the study as a whole: A later analysis indicated that the roughly 120 validation repertoires were generated on the platform also employed for the approximately 700 repertoires of the first cohort. The study aimed to test whether signatures of past pathogen exposure could be identified by cataloging public T cell receptors. Along with the approximately 620-subject first cohort, a separate validation cohort of around 120 different subjects was used. To predict cytomegalovirus infection status, the study combined high-throughput TCR immunosequencing, statistical association of individual TCRs with disease status, and machine learning. Overall study outcomes, separate from this receptor: A total of about 150 TCR beta chains were listed by the study as associated with cytomegalovirus. A later analysis had no HLA typing for the validation cohort, so co-occurrence there was scored across all 110 or so repertoires. Across donors, most TCR sequences were observed very rarely, whereas some public TCRs were present in many individuals. In vitro tests confirmed that a few of the cytomegalovirus-associated TCR beta chains recognize cytomegalovirus antigens. In a later analysis, TCRs clustered in the first cohort were found to also tend to co-occur in the 130 or so validation repertoires, with 94% of cluster scores above 0. It was suggested by the authors that the approach could potentially be generalized to other disease states and immunological phenotypes. In both the original and validation cohorts, the classifier was reported to diagnose cytomegalovirus status with high specificity and sensitivity.

Separate from the approximately 700-subject first cohort, the validation cohort of 120 subjects was the group to which the donors belonged. The library was made by the immunoSEQ multiplex PCR assay. Per the authors' processing: To diagnose cytomegalovirus status from the catalog of TCR beta chain sequences, a statistical classification framework was built. TCRdb obtained this table from immuneACCESS and retained in-frame rearrangements with V and J assigned. These tables miss some clones; where compared with another copy, unresolved V genes account for less than half of the shortfall, and the remainder is unexplained. V and J calls and clone size are given by that table; D and trimming were obtained from the DNA. The sample records 300,000 to 450,000 clones, 80% to 90% of which are singletons. The ten largest clones take up roughly 0.83% of the sample. As concerns this clone: No antigen is known for it. No qualities accompany the bases; no much larger clone lies one base away. Other DNA sequences in this specimen translate into the identical CDR3.

The sequence was collected from a woman aged 18-29 years in good health and CMV-seronegative. Sequencing was carried out using PBMCs.

In nucleotide form, the sequence is TGTGCCAGCAGTTTTAGCGGGGCCTCCTACGAGCAGTACTTC. Its protein is CASSFSGASYEQYF. The chain is encoded by TRBV27 joined to TRBJ2-7, with 8 bases aligning to TRBD2. The germline V gene (reference sequence) yields MNHEY for CDR1 and SMNVEV for CDR2. Compared with germline, V lacks 3 bases and J lacks 0 bases; bases without a gene match: 1. The cysteine opens and the phenylalanine closes a CDR3 of 14 amino acids. The sequence is cut down to CDR3 DNA, 42 bases in frame from base 1.